Listed here are 21 T cell receptor beta chains from one sample, sequenced in a study of shared clonotypes between healthy human individuals. The protocol was immunoSEQ multiplex PCR, while the TCRdb copy is restricted to in-frame clones and leaves out a portion. The data contain about 2.3 million clones, 90% to 95% of them singletons. Material for sequencing was naive CD4+ T cells from PBMCs. Subset denoted: CD45RA+ positively selected. These receptors originate from a man in his late teens or twenties in good health. Some clones in this sample may be carry-over from other donors' samples.

The rearrangement links TRBV5-5 to TRBJ2-5, with a possible D match to TRBD1 (6 bases). Between the trimmed V and J ends, which lost 6 bases and 5 bases, there was a span of 23 bases. Germline V CDR1 and CDR2: SGHKS, YYEKEE (reference sequence). This CDR3 spans 16 amino acids. CDR3 sequence: CASTSGSGRGAETQYF. CDR3 sequence (DNA): TGTGCCAGCACTTCAGGGAGTGGCAGGGGTGCGGAGACCCAGTACTTC.

J is TRBJ2-5 and V is TRBV7-9, with 8 bases that match TRBD1. The V gene end was trimmed by 1 base and the J gene end by 4 bases; junction bases not matched to a gene: 11. Germline V gene lookup returns CDR1 SEHNR and CDR2 FQNEAQ (reference sequence). The CDR3 length is 17 residues. Written as DNA, the CDR3 is TGTGCCAGCAGCTTAGTGTATGGCAGGGGGCATCGAGAGACCCAGTACTTC. Protein sequence: CASSLVYGRGHRETQYF.

This clone was found a few times. The V gene is TRBV28, the J gene TRBJ1-5; possible D gene TRBD1, 6 bases. Deletions cut 7 bases from V and 7 bases from J, with 11 bases between. Germline V gene lookup returns CDR1 MDHEN and CDR2 SYDVKM. There are 12 residues in the CDR3. The CDR3 spells CASMLGGQPQHF. CDR3 in DNA: TGTGCCAGCATGCTGGGGGGCCAGCCCCAGCATTTT.

This chain connects TRBV9 to TRBJ1-5; possible D gene TRBD1, 5 bases. Trimming shortened V by 2 bases and J by 4 bases, and 13 bases separated the two germline ends. Germline V gives CDR1 SGDLS, CDR2 YYNGEE. The CDR3 is made up of 15 amino acids. The CDR3 protein is CASSVGTEANQPQHF. Here the CDR3 DNA reads TGTGCCAGCAGCGTCGGGACGGAGGCTAATCAGCCCCAGCATTTT.

The chain uses TRBV28 and TRBJ1-2; 8 nucleotides line up with TRBD1. Germline CDR1 MDHEN, CDR2 SYDVKM. The J segment lost 3 bases and the V segment lost 7 bases, leaving 13 bases of the junction unmatched. The length of the CDR3 is 16 residues. Here the CDR3 DNA reads TGTGCCAGCATCCAGGGGGCCAGGGGGCGAGACTATGGCTACACCTTC. Protein product: CASIQGARGRDYGYTF.

The gene calls are TRBV29-1 and TRBJ2-5, with D possibly TRBD1 on 5 matching bases. Trimming stripped 4 bases from V and 5 bases from J, with 14 bases between. From germline, CDR1 is SQVTM and CDR2 ANQGSEA. The CDR3 is 13 amino acids. CDR3 protein: CSVVPRVMETQYF. The CDR3 bases are TGCAGCGTTGTGCCCAGGGTCATGGAGACCCAGTACTTC.

V gene TRBV4-1 combines with J gene TRBJ2-2, with TRBD2 identical over 10 bases. The CDR3 consists of 15 residues. The V segment lost 4 bases and the J segment 6 bases; nucleotides outside the gene matches: 5. Germline-derived CDR1 and CDR2 are MGHRA and YSYEKL. The CDR3 nucleotides are TGCGCCAGCAGCCGAAGCGGGGGGGGCGCCGGGGAGCTGTTTTTT. Encoded protein: CASSRSGGGAGELFF.

This chain links TRBV6-5 with TRBJ1-1; possibly TRBD1 for D (6 bases). From germline, CDR1 is MNHEY and CDR2 SVGAGI. The CDR3 totals 13 residues. The ends were cut back, 7 bases at V and 7 bases at J, with 16 bases in the middle. In DNA, the CDR3 is TGTGCCAGCACCCGAGGGGGAGGGGTTGAAGCTTTCTTT. Translating it yields CASTRGGGVEAFF.

The chain uses TRBV7-9 and TRBJ1-4; 10 bases line up with TRBD1. The ends lost 7 bases at V and 6 bases at J; junction bases unmatched: 5. Per the germline V gene, CDR1 is SEHNR and CDR2 is FQNEAQ (reference sequence). The CDR3 is 14 residues long. The CDR3 loop reads CASTDRGLHEKLFF. Here the CDR3 DNA reads TGTGCCAGCACCGACAGGGGGCTTCATGAAAAACTGTTTTTT.

This clone was recorded once. The V gene is TRBV18, the J gene TRBJ2-7, with 9 bases aligning to TRBD1. V shed 1 base, J shed 3 bases, and the junction held 4 bases outside the gene matches. This CDR3 contains 15 residues. Germline lookup yields CDR1 KGHSH and CDR2 LQKENI. DNA of the CDR3: TGTGCCAGCTCACCACGAGACAGGGGGATCTACGAGCAGTACTTC. This gives the protein CASSPRDRGIYEQYF.

This clone was recorded once. The chain combines TRBV6-5 with TRBJ1-1; weak D call: TRBD1 (5 bases). Deletions cut 3 bases from V and 0 bases from J, with 11 bases between. The CDR3 is made up of 15 amino acids. Germline V lookup: CDR1 MNHEY, CDR2 SVGAGI. CDR3: CASSYWGRMNTEAFF. For the CDR3, the DNA is TGTGCCAGCAGTTATTGGGGCAGAATGAACACTGAAGCTTTCTTT.

V is TRBV5-4 and J is TRBJ2-7; 9 nucleotides agree with TRBD1. The CDR3 spans 17 residues. After removal of 2 bases from V and 8 bases from J, the junction contained 17 bases not matched to a gene. CDR1 is SGHNT and CDR2 is YYREEE in the germline V gene (reference sequence). The CDR3 DNA reads TGTGCCAGCAGCTTTTCTCTCCCGGGACAGGGATACGTTCAGCAGTACTTC. The encoded protein is CASSFSLPGQGYVQQYF. Supplemented by reference TRBV5-4 and TRBJ2-7, the full variable domain reads ETGVTQSPTHLIKTRGQQVTLRCSSQSGHNTVSWYQQALGQGPQFIFQYYREEENGRGNFPPRFSGLQFPNYSSELNVNALELDDSALYLCASSFSLPGQGYVQQYFGPGTRLTVT.

This chain uses TRBV5-1 with TRBJ1-1; 9 nucleotides match TRBD1. J gave up 4 bases and V 1 base, and 8 bases lay outside the gene matches. CDR3 length: 16 amino acids. Germline V lookup: CDR1 SGHRS, CDR2 YFSETQ. Written as DNA, the CDR3 is TGCGCCAGCAGCTTGCCACAACAGGGGGCTACCACTGAAGCTTTCTTT. Translating gives CASSLPQQGATTEAFF.

The genes are TRBV4-1 and TRBJ2-7, with 7 bases lining up with TRBD1. This CDR3 has 14 amino acids. Germline lookup yields CDR1 MGHRA and CDR2 YSYEKL. Trimming removed 3 bases from V and 2 bases from J; junction bases left unmatched: 4. The CDR3 loop reads CASSHPGQTYEQYF. CDR3 in DNA: TGCGCCAGCAGCCATCCGGGACAGACCTACGAGCAGTACTTC.

V gene TRBV18 combines with J gene TRBJ1-3; D is perhaps TRBD1 (5 bases). V shed 3 bases and J shed 1 base, with 10 bases lying between them. The CDR3 extends over 15 amino acids. The germline gives CDR1 KGHSH, CDR2 LQKENI. The CDR3 nucleotides are TGTGCCAGCTCACCGACCTGGGGGTCTGGAAACACCATATATTTT. Its translation is CASSPTWGSGNTIYF.

CDR3 in DNA: TGTGCCAGCAGCCCCGCCGGGGATTATAACTATGGCTACACCTTC. Encoded protein: CASSPAGDYNYGYTF. The V gene is TRBV6-6, the J gene TRBJ1-2, with unresolved D. V lost 6 bases and J 1 base, leaving 15 bases between the germline ends. This CDR3 region has 15 residues. From germline, CDR1 is MNHNY and CDR2 SVGAGI (reference sequence).

Details on this clone: The sample contains more than one DNA sequence encoding this CDR3. The rearrangement links TRBV18 to TRBJ2-5; weak D call: TRBD2 (5 bases). V was trimmed by 3 bases and J by 3 bases, leaving 11 bases between them. CDR3 size: 14 residues. From germline, CDR1 is KGHSH and CDR2 LQKENI. CDR3 protein: CASSPTSGEETQYF. In DNA form, the CDR3 reads TGTGCCAGCTCACCTACTAGTGGGGAAGAGACCCAGTACTTC. The full variable domain, in which reference TRBV18 and TRBJ2-5 provide the parts outside the CDR3, is NAGVMQNPRHLVRRRGQEARLRCSPMKGHSHVYWYRQLPEEGLKFMVYLQKENIIDESGMPKERFSAEFPKEGPSILRIQQVVRGDSAAYFCASSPTSGEETQYFGPGTRLLVL.

The chain combines TRBV19 with TRBJ2-2, with D possibly being TRBD1 (6 bases). Trimming pared 1 base from V and 4 bases from J, leaving 10 bases between. The CDR3 contains 15 residues. Per the germline V gene, CDR1 is LNHDA and CDR2 is SQIVND (reference sequence). Here the CDR3 DNA reads TGTGCCAGTAGTATAGTGGGACAATTCACCGGGGAGCTGTTTTTT. This translates into CASSIVGQFTGELFF.

The genes are TRBV9 and TRBJ2-5; D is undetermined. The germline V gene has CDR1 SGDLS and CDR2 YYNGEE. The CDR3 runs to 16 residues. Trimming shortened V by 0 bases and J by 5 bases, and 17 bases separated the two germline ends. The CDR3: CASSVVGIGPIETQYF. CDR3 sequence (DNA): TGTGCCAGCAGCGTAGTTGGAATTGGGCCCATTGAGACCCAGTACTTC.

V usage is TRBV5-1 and J usage is TRBJ1-4; D unresolved. V gave up 1 base and J gave up 8 bases, with 15 bases separating them. Germline CDR1 SGHRS, CDR2 YFSETQ. The CDR3 totals 15 residues. The CDR3 reads CASSLRSGSEEKLFF. CDR3 nucleotides: TGCGCCAGCAGCTTGAGGTCAGGTAGCGAGGAAAAACTGTTTTTT.

As concerns this clone: The sample holds other DNA sequences that translate to the same CDR3. The chain joins TRBV5-1 to TRBJ1-5; D might be TRBD1 (6 bases). The germline V gene has CDR1 SGHRS and CDR2 YFSETQ. V lost 4 bases and J lost 2, with 10 bases in between. The CDR3 totals 14 residues. CDR3 protein: CASSAGVGNQPQHF. In nucleotides, the CDR3 is TGCGCCAGCAGCGCAGGGGTAGGCAATCAGCCCCAGCATTTT. Combining the CDR3 with reference TRBV5-1 and TRBJ1-5 gives the whole variable domain KAGVTQTPRYLIKTRGQQVTLSCSPISGHRSVSWYQQTPGQGLQFLFEYFSETQRNKGNFPGRFSGRQFSNSRSEMNVSTLELGDSALYLCASSAGVGNQPQHFGDGTRLSIL.